The 15 T cell receptor beta chains below come from one sample, sequenced in a study of blood T cell repertoires in COVID-19. Assay: immunoSEQ multiplex PCR; the TCRdb copy retains only in-frame clones and omits some. The profile shows some 64,000 clones, 60% to 80% of them singletons. Sequenced material: peripheral blood. The source is a woman in her sixties with acute or convalescent COVID-19.

The genes are TRBV7-6 and TRBJ2-3; D gene ambiguous. CDR3 length: 13 amino acids. The germline V gene encodes CDR1 SGHVS and CDR2 FNYEAQ. The V and J ends lost 0 bases and 4 bases respectively, with 5 bases between them. The chain's CDR3 is CASSLALADTQYF. DNA of the CDR3: TGTGCCAGCAGCTTAGCTCTCGCAGATACGCAGTATTTT.

The chain recombines TRBV5-1 with TRBJ1-5; maybe TRBD1 (5 bases). V was shortened by 4 bases and J by 0 bases, with 17 bases between the two germline ends. The germline V gene encodes CDR1 SGHRS and CDR2 YFSETQ. There are 17 residues in the CDR3. The CDR3 loop reads CASSPNQGEYSNQPQHF. The CDR3 coding sequence is TGCGCCAGCAGCCCCAACCAGGGTGAGTATAGCAATCAGCCCCAGCATTTT.

This clone was seen once. The chain joins TRBV2 to TRBJ1-5; D is perhaps TRBD1 (6 bases). The germline V gene has CDR1 SNHLY and CDR2 FYNNEI. V dropped 8 bases and J dropped 2 bases, with 16 bases sitting between them. CDR3 size: 15 residues. CDR3 sequence reads: CASAPGPGGNQPQHF. Written as DNA, the CDR3 is TGTGCCAGCGCGCCCGGCCCAGGGGGCAATCAGCCCCAGCATTTT.

The J gene is TRBJ2-5, the V gene TRBV3-1 (or the pseudogene TRBV3-2); D possibly corresponds to TRBD2 (5 bases). Looked up from germline, CDR1 is LGHDT and CDR2 is YNNKEL (reference sequence). With 5 bases removed from V and 5 bases from J, the gap between germline ends came to 18 bases. The CDR3 length is 15 residues. The CDR3 is CASSATNRGVETQYF. In DNA, the CDR3 is TGTGCCAGCAGCGCTACGAACCGGGGTGTGGAGACCCAGTACTTC.

V usage is TRBV15 and J usage is TRBJ1-2, with 9 bases matching TRBD1. The junction had 5 bases not matched to a gene; V was cut back by 3 bases and J by 3 bases. The germline V gene encodes CDR1 LNHNV and CDR2 YYDKDF (reference sequence). The CDR3 loop spans 15 amino acids. CDR3 region: CATSRSDRGDYGYTF. The CDR3 DNA follows: TGTGCCACCAGCAGGTCGGACAGGGGAGACTATGGCTACACCTTC.

This chain uses TRBV12-1 with TRBJ2-1; TRBD2 is the table's D call, not checked against the DNA. TRBV12-1 has pseudogene status. This CDR3 is built from 19 residues. In nucleotides, the CDR3 is TGTGCCAGCAGCTTTTTAGCTAGCGGGGGGTACAGCTCCTACAATGAGCAGTTCTTC. It yields the protein CASSFLASGGYSSYNEQFF.

J is TRBJ2-7 and V is TRBV18, with D tentatively TRBD2 (5 bases). Trimming left V 0 bases short and J 7 bases short, with 16 bases between. Per germline, CDR1 KGHSH and CDR2 LQKENI. This CDR3 region has 15 residues. The CDR3 DNA follows: TGTGCCAGCTCACCACCGGGATCCCTCCGCGGGGAGCAGTACTTC. Amino acid sequence: CASSPPGSLRGEQYF.

This chain connects TRBV6-5 to TRBJ1-1; TRBD1 might be the D (6 bases). Between the trimmed V and J ends, which lost 0 bases and 3 bases, there was a span of 14 bases. The CDR3 has 16 residues. CDR1 and CDR2 from the germline V gene are MNHEY and SVGAGI. CDR3 in amino acids: CASSYSGGNTDTEAFF. CDR3 sequence (DNA): TGTGCCAGCAGTTACTCTGGGGGCAACACGGACACTGAAGCTTTCTTT.

J is TRBJ2-1 and V is TRBV27; 7 bases map to TRBD2. Germline loops: CDR1 MNHEY, CDR2 SMNVEV (reference sequence). CDR3 length equals 16 residues. Trimming at V came to 6 bases and at J to 0 bases, leaving 8 bases not matched to a gene. CDR3 nucleotides: TGTGCCAGCAGCCTCTCCGGGGAGGGCTCCTACAATGAGCAGTTCTTC. Protein: CASSLSGEGSYNEQFF.

V gene TRBV2 combines with J gene TRBJ1-2; TRBD1 is a possible D gene (5 bases). Germline CDR1 SNHLY, CDR2 FYNNEI. V was pared by 7 bases and J by 1 base, with 10 bases between. This CDR3 is built from 13 residues. CDR3 sequence: CASIGGLNYGYTF. The CDR3 nucleotides read TGTGCCAGCATCGGGGGACTTAACTATGGCTACACCTTC.

This chain uses TRBV7-9 with TRBJ1-2; tentatively, D is TRBD1 (5 bases). Trimming removed 2 bases at V and 4 bases at J, with 20 bases between. CDR3 length equals 17 residues. CDR1 and CDR2 (germline): SEHNR, FQNEAQ (reference sequence). CDR3 DNA: TGTGCCAGCAGCTTATCTCCACGGCAGGGAAATTTCTATGGCTACACCTTC. It yields the protein CASSLSPRQGNFYGYTF.

There are a few counts of this clone. The chain uses TRBV19 and TRBJ1-3; tentative D call: TRBD1 (5 bases). The germline CDR1 and CDR2 sequences are LNHDA and SQIVND (reference sequence). V lost 4 bases and J lost 0, with 10 bases in between. The CDR3 is made up of 15 amino acids. In nucleotides, the CDR3 is TGTGCCAGTAGTACGACAGTTTACTCTGGAAACACCATATATTTT. This sequence encodes CASSTTVYSGNTIYF.

The chain carries TRBV27 and TRBJ2-7; tentatively, D is TRBD1 (6 bases). Germline loops: CDR1 MNHEY, CDR2 SMNVEV (reference sequence). V was shortened by 6 bases and J by 3 bases, with 18 bases between the two germline ends. The CDR3 covers 15 residues. This CDR3 reads CASRTGQNIVYEQYF. CDR3 DNA: TGTGCCAGCAGAACTGGACAGAATATCGTCTACGAGCAGTACTTC.

V usage is TRBV30 and J usage is TRBJ1-1; D ambiguous. CDR1 and CDR2 from the germline V gene are GTSNPN and SVGIG (reference sequence). The CDR3 has 14 amino acids. The V end was cut by 3 bases, the J end by 4 bases, with 15 bases between. Here the CDR3 DNA reads TGTGCCTGGAGCCCCCGCGGAGTGAGCACTGAAGCTTTCTTT. It specifies CAWSPRGVSTEAFF.

This chain joins TRBV11-3 and TRBJ1-2, with D uncertain. V was trimmed by 4 bases and J by 1 base, leaving 19 bases between them. This CDR3 contains 17 residues. From germline, CDR1 is SGHNT and CDR2 YENEEA. In DNA form, the CDR3 reads TGTGCCAGCAGCTCCTTGGAGACGGCACAAATTAACTATGGCTACACCTTC. It translates to CASSSLETAQINYGYTF.